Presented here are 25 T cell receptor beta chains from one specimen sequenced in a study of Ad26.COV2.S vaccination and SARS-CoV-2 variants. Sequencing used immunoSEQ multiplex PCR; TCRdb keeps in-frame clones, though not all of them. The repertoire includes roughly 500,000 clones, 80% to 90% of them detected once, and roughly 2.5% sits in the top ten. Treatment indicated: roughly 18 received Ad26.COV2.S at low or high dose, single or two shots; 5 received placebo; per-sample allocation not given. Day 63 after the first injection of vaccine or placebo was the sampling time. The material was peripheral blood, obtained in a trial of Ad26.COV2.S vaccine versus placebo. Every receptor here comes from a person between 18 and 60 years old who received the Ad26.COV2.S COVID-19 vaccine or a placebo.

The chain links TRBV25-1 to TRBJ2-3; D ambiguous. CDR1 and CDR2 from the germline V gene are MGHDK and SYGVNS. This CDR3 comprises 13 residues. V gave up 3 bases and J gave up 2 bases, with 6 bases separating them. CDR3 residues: CASSDPFTDTQYF. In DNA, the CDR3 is TGTGCCAGCAGTGATCCCTTCACAGATACGCAGTATTTT. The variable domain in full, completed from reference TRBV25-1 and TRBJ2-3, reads EADIYQTPRYLVIGTGKKITLECSQTMGHDKMYWYQQDPGMELHLIHYSYGVNSTEKGDLSSESTVSRIRTEHFPLTLESARPSHTSQYLCASSDPFTDTQYFGPGTRLTVL.

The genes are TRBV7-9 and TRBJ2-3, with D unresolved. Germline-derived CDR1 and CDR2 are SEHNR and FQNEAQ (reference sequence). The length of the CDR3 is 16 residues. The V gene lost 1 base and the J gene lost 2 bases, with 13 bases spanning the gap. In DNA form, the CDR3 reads TGTGCCAGCAGCTTAGGTGGGCCCACACTCACAGATACGCAGTATTTT. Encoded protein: CASSLGGPTLTDTQYF.

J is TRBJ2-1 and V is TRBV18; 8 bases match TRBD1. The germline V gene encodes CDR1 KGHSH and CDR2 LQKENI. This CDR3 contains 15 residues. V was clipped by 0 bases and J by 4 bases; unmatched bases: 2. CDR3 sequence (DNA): TGTGCCAGCTCACCACCGGGACAGGTTTACAATGAGCAGTTCTTC. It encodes CASSPPGQVYNEQFF.

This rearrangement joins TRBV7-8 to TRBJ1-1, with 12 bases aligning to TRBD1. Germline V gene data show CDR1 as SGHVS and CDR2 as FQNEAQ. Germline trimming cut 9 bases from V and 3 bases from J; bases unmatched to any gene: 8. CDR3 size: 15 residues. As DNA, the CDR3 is TGTGCCAGAACGGGACAGGGGGCCCTCCACACTGAAGCTTTCTTT. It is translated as CARTGQGALHTEAFF. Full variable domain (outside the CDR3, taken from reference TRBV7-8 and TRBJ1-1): GAGVSQSPRYKVAKRGQDVALRCDPISGHVSLFWYQQALGQGPEFLTYFQNEAQLDKSGLPSDRFFAERPEGSVSTLKIQRTQQEDSAVYLCARTGQGALHTEAFFGQGTRLTVV.

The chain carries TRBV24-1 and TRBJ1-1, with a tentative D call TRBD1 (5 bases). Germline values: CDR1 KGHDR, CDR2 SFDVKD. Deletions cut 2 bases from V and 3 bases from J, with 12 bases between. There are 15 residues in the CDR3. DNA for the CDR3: TGTGCCACCAGTGATTCCAGGGAAGCGGACACTGAAGCTTTCTTT. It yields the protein CATSDSREADTEAFF.

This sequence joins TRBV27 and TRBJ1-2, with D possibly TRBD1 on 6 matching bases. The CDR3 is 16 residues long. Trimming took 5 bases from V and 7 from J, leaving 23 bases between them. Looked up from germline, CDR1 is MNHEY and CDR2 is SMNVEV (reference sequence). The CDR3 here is CASSDRQALSLSGYTF. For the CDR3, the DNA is TGTGCCAGCAGTGACCGACAGGCCCTCTCTTTGAGTGGCTACACCTTC.

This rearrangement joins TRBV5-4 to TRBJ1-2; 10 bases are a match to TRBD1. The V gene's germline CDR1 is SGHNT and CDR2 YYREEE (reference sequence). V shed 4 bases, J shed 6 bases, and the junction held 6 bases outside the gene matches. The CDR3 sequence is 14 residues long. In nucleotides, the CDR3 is TGTGCCAGCAGCACTAAGACAGGGGGCGATGGCTACACCTTC. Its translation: CASSTKTGGDGYTF.

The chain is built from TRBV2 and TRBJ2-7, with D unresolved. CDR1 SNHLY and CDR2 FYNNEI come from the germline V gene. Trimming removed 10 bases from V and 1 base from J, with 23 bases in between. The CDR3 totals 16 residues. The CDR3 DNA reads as TGTGCCAAACAAAGTGATCGCGGCACGAGTTCCTACGAGCAGTACGTC. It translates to CAKQSDRGTSSYEQYV.

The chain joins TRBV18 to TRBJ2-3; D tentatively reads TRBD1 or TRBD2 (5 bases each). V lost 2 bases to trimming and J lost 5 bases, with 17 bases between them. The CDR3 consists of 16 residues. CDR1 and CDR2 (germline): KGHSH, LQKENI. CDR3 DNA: TGTGCCAGCTCACCATCGGGGTCAGGGAAGGGAGATACGCAGTATTTT. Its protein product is CASSPSGSGKGDTQYF.

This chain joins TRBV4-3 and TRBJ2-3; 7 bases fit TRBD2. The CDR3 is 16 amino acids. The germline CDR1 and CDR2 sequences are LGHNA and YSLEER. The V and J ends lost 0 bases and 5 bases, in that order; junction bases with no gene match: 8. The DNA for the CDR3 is TGCGCCAGCAGCCAAGATCTCATCCGGGGGGTAGATACGCAGTATTTT. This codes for CASSQDLIRGVDTQYF.

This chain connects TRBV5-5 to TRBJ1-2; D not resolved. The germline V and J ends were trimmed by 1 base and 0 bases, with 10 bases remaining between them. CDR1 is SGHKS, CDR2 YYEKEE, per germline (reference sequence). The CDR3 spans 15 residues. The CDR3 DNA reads TGTGCCAGCAGCTTGAACCCCCCACCTAACTATGGCTACACCTTC. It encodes CASSLNPPPNYGYTF. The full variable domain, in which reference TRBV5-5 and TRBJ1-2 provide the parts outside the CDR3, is DAGVTQSPTHLIKTRGQQVTLRCSPISGHKSVSWYQQVLGQGPQFIFQYYEKEERGRGNFPDRFSARQFPNYSSELNVNALLLGDSALYLCASSLNPPPNYGYTFGSGTRLTVV.

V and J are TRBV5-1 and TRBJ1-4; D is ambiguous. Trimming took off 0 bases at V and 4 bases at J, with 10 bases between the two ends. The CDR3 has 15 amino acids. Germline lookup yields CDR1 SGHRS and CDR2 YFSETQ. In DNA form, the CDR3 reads TGCGCCAGCAGCTTGGATCCCCAGCTTAATGAAAAACTGTTTTTT. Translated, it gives CASSLDPQLNEKLFF.

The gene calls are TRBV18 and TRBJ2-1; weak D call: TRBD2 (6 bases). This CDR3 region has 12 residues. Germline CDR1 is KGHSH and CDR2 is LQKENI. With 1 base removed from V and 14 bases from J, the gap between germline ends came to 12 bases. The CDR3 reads CASSPRGEEEFF. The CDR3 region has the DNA TGTGCCAGCTCACCACGGGGGGAGGAGGAGTTCTTC.

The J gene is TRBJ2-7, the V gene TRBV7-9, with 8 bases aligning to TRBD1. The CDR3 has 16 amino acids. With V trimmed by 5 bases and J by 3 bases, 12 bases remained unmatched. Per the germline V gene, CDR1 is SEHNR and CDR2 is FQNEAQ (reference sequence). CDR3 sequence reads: CASSPDWDRSSYEQYF. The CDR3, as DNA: TGTGCCAGCAGCCCAGATTGGGACAGGTCAAGCTACGAGCAGTACTTC. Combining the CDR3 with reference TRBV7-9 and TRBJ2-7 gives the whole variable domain DTGVSQNPRHKITKRGQNVTFRCDPISEHNRLYWYRQTLGQGPEFLTYFQNEAQLEKSRLLSDRFSAERPKGSFSTLEIQRTEQGDSAMYLCASSPDWDRSSYEQYFGPGTRLTVT.

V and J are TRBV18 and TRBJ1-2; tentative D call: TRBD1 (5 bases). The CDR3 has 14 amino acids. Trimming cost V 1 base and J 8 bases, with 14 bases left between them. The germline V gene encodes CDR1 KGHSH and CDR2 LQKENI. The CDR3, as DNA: TGTGCCAGCTCACCACGGACCCCGGGGGTCGGCTACACCTTC. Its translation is CASSPRTPGVGYTF.

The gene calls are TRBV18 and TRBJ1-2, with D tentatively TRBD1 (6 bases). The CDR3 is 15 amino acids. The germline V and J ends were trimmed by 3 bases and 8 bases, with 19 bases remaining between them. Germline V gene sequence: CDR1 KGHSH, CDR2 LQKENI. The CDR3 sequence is CASSPSNTGTDGYTF. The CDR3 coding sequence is TGTGCCAGCTCACCGAGCAACACAGGGACGGACGGCTACACCTTC.

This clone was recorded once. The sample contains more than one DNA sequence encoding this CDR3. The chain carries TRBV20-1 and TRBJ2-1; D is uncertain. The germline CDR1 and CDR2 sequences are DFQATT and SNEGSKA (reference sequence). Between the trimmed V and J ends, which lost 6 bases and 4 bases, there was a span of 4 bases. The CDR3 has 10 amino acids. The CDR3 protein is CSAVYNEQFF. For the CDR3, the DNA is TGCAGTGCCGTTTACAATGAGCAGTTCTTC.

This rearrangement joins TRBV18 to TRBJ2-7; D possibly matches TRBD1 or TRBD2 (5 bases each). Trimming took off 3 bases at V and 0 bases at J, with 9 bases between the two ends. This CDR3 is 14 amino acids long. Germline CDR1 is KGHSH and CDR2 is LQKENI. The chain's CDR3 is CASSPEDNSYEQYV. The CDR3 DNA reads TGTGCCAGCTCACCGGAGGACAACTCCTACGAGCAGTACGTC.

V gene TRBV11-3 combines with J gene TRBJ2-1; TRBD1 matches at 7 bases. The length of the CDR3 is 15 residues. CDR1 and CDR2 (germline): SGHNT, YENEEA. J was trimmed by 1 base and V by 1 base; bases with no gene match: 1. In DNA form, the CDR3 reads TGTGCCAGCAGCTTAGGACAGGGTTCCTACAATGAGCAGTTCTTC. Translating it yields CASSLGQGSYNEQFF.

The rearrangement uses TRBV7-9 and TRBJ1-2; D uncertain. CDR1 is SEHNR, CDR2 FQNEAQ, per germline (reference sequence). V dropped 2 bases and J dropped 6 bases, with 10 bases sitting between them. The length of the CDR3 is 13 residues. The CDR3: CASSLLPEDGYTF. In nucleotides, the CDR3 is TGTGCCAGCAGCTTATTACCGGAGGATGGCTACACCTTC. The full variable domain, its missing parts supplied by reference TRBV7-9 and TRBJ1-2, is DTGVSQNPRHKITKRGQNVTFRCDPISEHNRLYWYRQTLGQGPEFLTYFQNEAQLEKSRLLSDRFSAERPKGSFSTLEIQRTEQGDSAMYLCASSLLPEDGYTFGSGTRLTVV.

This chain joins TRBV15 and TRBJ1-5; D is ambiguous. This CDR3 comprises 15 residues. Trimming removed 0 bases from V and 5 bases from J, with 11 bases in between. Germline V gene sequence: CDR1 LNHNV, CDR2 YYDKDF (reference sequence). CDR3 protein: CATSRDSTRYQPQHF. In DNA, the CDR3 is TGTGCCACCAGCAGAGATTCTACCCGGTATCAGCCCCAGCATTTT.

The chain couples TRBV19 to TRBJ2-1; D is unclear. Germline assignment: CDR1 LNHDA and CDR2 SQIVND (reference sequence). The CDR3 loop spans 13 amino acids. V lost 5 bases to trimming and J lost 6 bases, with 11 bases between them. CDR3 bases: TGTGCCAGTAGTTTCCAGTCCGTCAATGAGCAGTTCTTC. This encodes CASSFQSVNEQFF.

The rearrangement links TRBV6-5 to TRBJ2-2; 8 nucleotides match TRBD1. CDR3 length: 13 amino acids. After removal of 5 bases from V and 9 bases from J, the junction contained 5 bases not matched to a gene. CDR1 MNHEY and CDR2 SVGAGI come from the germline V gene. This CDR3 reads CASSRQGYRELFF. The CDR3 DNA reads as TGTGCCAGCAGTCGACAGGGGTACAGGGAGCTGTTTTTT.

CDR3 DNA sequence: TGTGCCAGCTCACCACCGAGTCTAGCGGGGGACATTCAGTACTTC. Its protein is CASSPPSLAGDIQYF. The V call is TRBV18, the J call TRBJ2-4; 10 bases are a match to TRBD2. There are 15 residues in the CDR3. Germline loops: CDR1 KGHSH, CDR2 LQKENI. Trimming took 0 bases from V and 8 from J; bases not matched to a gene: 4.

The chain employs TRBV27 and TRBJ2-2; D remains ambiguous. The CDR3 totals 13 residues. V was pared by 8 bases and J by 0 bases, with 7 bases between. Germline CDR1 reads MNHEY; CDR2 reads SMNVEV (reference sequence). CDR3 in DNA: TGTGCCAGCTTAAACGCGAACACCGGGGAGCTGTTTTTT. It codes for CASLNANTGELFF.